This T cell receptor (beta chain) stems from a study of T cell repertoires in cytomegalovirus infection. TCRdb re-analysed the reads in MiXCR, keeping a single row per CDR3 protein. The sample includes about 250,000 distinct CDR3 sequences, approximately 6.7% of them seen just once. V shed 5 bases and J 0 bases; nucleotides not matched to a gene: 6. Germline V CDR1 and CDR2: MNHNY, SVGAGI (reference sequence). CDR3 size: 15 residues. This clonotype was seen repeatedly, ten times or more. The sample comprised PBMCs. The sequence was collected from a human donor in good health (CMV status not recorded). Some clones in this sample may be carry-over from other donors' samples. The chain combines TRBV6-6 with TRBJ1-2, with 7 bases aligning to TRBD1. The CDR3 is CASSDQTGPNYGYTF. The CDR3 DNA reads TGTGCCAGCAGTGATCAGACAGGGCCTAACTATGGCTACACCTTC.